This T cell receptor (beta chain) was sequenced for a study of PD-1 blockade in classical Hodgkin lymphoma. Study-level information: Intravenous nivolumab at 3 mg/kg was given to patients every 2 weeks.

General study results and limits: Before treatment, TCR diversity in newly diagnosed patients was reportedly lower than in healthy donors. The baseline diversity of complete responders showed similarity to that of newly diagnosed patients.

Time point here: cycle 4 day 1 (C4D1), after 6 weeks of nivolumab. Relapse was seen in all patients after autologous stem cell transplantation, and brentuximab vedotin exposure was variable. Profiling relied on immunoSEQ multiplex PCR, and the TCRdb table lists in-frame clones only, not all of them. The sample carries roughly 49,000 clones, about 90% recorded once. Germline CDR1 reads KGHSH; CDR2 reads LQKENI. This CDR3 is built from 13 residues. V dropped 2 bases and J dropped 8 bases, with 9 bases sitting between them. With respect to this clone: The antigen remains undetermined.

This sequence was found in a human donor with classical Hodgkin lymphoma. The gene calls are TRBV18 and TRBJ1-4; no firm D call. The specimen was peripheral blood mononuclear cells (PBMCs), collected before the fourth cycle of nivolumab. In nucleotides, the CDR3 is TGTGCCAGCTCACCATCCACGGCCGAAAAACTGTTTTTT. Its protein product is CASSPSTAEKLFF. Based on the CDR3 plus reference TRBV18 and TRBJ1-4, the full variable domain is NAGVMQNPRHLVRRRGQEARLRCSPMKGHSHVYWYRQLPEEGLKFMVYLQKENIIDESGMPKERFSAEFPKEGPSILRIQQVVRGDSAAYFCASSPSTAEKLFFGSGTQLSVL.